A selection of T cell receptor beta chains follows, all from one sample in a study of blood T cells in healthy people across ages. TCRdb re-derived calls from the 5' RACE reads in MiXCR, one entry per CDR3 protein. The profile shows around 600,000 distinct CDR3 sequences, 40% to 50% of them singletons. The sample taken for sequencing was blood. The receptor set was obtained from an elderly man in good health. The CDR3 runs from the conserved cysteine through the conserved F or W. Fields, in order: D gene, clone size, J gene, V gene, CDR3 protein, CDR3 DNA. D genes are given only for firm matches. The size field is filled for only some rows; it gives once, few, many or a size class.

D: TRBD1
size: -
J: TRBJ2-7
V: TRBV15
CDR3: CATSRVGGDRDYEQYF
DNA: TGTGCCACCAGCAGAGTCGGAGGGGACAGGGACTACGAGCAGTACTTC

D: TRBD1
size: -
J: TRBJ1-4
V: TRBV20-1
CDR3: CSARIVGQGNEKLFF
DNA: TGCAGTGCTAGAATTGTAGGACAGGGAAATGAAAAACTGTTTTTT

D: TRBD1
size: once
J: TRBJ1-1
V: TRBV6-5
CDR3: CASRGGQGDTEAFF
DNA: TGTGCCAGCAGGGGTGGACAGGGAGACACTGAAGCTTTCTTT

D: TRBD1
size: -
J: TRBJ2-7
V: TRBV7-2
CDR3: CASSLGPGTAYEQYF
DNA: TGTGCCAGCAGCTTAGGCCCCGGGACAGCCTACGAGCAGTACTTC

D: -
size: -
J: TRBJ2-3
V: TRBV27
CDR3: CASSDGTVADTQYF
DNA: TGTGCCAGCAGCGATGGGACCGTCGCAGATACGCAGTATTTT

D: TRBD1
size: -
J: TRBJ2-1
V: TRBV2
CDR3: CASSADRHNEQFF
DNA: TGTGCCAGCAGCGCGGACAGGCACAATGAGCAGTTCTTC

D: -
size: few
J: TRBJ2-1
V: TRBV29-1
CDR3: CSYLSEDTSFQFF
DNA: TGCAGCTATCTCTCCGAGGACACCAGTTTTCAGTTCTTC

D: -
size: few
J: TRBJ1-1
V: TRBV29-1
CDR3: CSVGGGLDTEAFF
DNA: TGCAGCGTTGGGGGCGGGTTAGACACTGAAGCTTTCTTT

D: -
size: -
J: TRBJ2-3
V: TRBV12-3/TRBV12-4
CDR3: CASSLGPIIPTDTQYF
DNA: TGTGCCAGCAGTTTGGGTCCTATCATTCCCACAGATACGCAGTATTTT

D: -
size: few
J: TRBJ2-3
V: TRBV7-3
CDR3: CASSLVAGNTDTQYF
DNA: TGTGCCAGCAGCTTAGTCGCAGGAAACACAGATACGCAGTATTTT

D: -
size: few
J: TRBJ2-3
V: TRBV7-2
CDR3: CASSATGISTDTQYF
DNA: TGTGCCAGCAGCGCCACAGGAATTAGCACAGATACGCAGTATTTT

D: -
size: -
J: TRBJ1-1
V: TRBV7-2
CDR3: CTSSQLYSEAFF
DNA: TGTACCAGCAGCCAACTTTATTCCGAAGCTTTCTTT

D: -
size: many
J: TRBJ1-4
V: TRBV7-9
CDR3: CASSLIQAEEKLFF
DNA: TGTGCCAGCAGCTTAATTCAAGCGGAGGAAAAACTGTTTTTT

D: -
size: few
J: TRBJ2-5
V: TRBV7-9
CDR3: CASSRDTPGIETQYF
DNA: TGTGCCAGCAGCCGAGACACCCCGGGGATAGAGACCCAGTACTTC

D: -
size: -
J: TRBJ2-1
V: TRBV9
CDR3: CASSPIASYNEQFF
DNA: TGTGCCAGCAGCCCAATAGCCTCCTACAATGAGCAGTTCTTC

D: -
size: -
J: TRBJ2-3
V: TRBV29-1
CDR3: CSVEASTVDTQYF
DNA: TGCAGCGTTGAAGCTTCGACTGTAGATACGCAGTATTTT

D: -
size: many
J: TRBJ1-6
V: TRBV20-1
CDR3: CSASSTARAGGPLHF
DNA: TGCAGTGCTAGTTCGACAGCCCGGGCTGGGGGACCCCTCCACTTT

D: -
size: -
J: TRBJ1-4
V: TRBV20-1
CDR3: CSAVDAATNEKLFF
DNA: TGCAGTGCCGTGGACGCGGCAACTAATGAAAAACTGTTTTTT

D: -
size: once
J: TRBJ1-5
V: TRBV10-3
CDR3: CAIRGTSAGQPQHF
DNA: TGTGCCATCAGAGGGACCTCGGCGGGTCAGCCCCAGCATTTT

D: -
size: -
J: TRBJ2-7
V: TRBV6-6
CDR3: CASSCVGDPNYEQYF
DNA: TGTGCCAGCAGTTGCGTGGGGGACCCTAACTACGAGCAGTACTTC

D: TRBD2
size: -
J: TRBJ2-7
V: TRBV11-2
CDR3: CASSSGAGGSSYEQYF
DNA: TGTGCCAGCAGCTCTGGAGCGGGAGGGAGCTCCTACGAGCAGTACTTC

D: -
size: -
J: TRBJ1-2
V: TRBV12-3/TRBV12-4
CDR3: CASRASPNYGYTF
DNA: TGTGCCAGCAGGGCCAGCCCTAACTATGGCTACACCTTC

D: -
size: few
J: TRBJ2-7
V: TRBV28
CDR3: CASSTTGRTRSYEQYF
DNA: TGTGCCAGCAGTACCACGGGACGGACCCGCTCCTACGAGCAGTACTTC

D: -
size: -
J: TRBJ2-1
V: TRBV7-2
CDR3: CASTQRRGSTEQFF
DNA: TGTGCCAGCACCCAACGGAGGGGGTCGACTGAGCAGTTCTTC

D: -
size: -
J: TRBJ1-5
V: TRBV20-1
CDR3: CSAREKGIRPQPQHF
DNA: TGCAGTGCTAGAGAAAAGGGAATTCGCCCGCAGCCCCAGCATTTT

D: -
size: -
J: TRBJ2-3
V: TRBV10-3
CDR3: CAISEGGGLSDTQCF
DNA: TGTGCCATCAGTGAAGGGGGGGGCCTATCCGATACGCAGTGTTTT

D: -
size: -
J: TRBJ1-1
V: TRBV20-1
CDR3: CSARTRFGRTMNTEAFF
DNA: TGCAGTGCTAGAACTAGGTTCGGACGGACCATGAACACTGAAGCTTTCTTT